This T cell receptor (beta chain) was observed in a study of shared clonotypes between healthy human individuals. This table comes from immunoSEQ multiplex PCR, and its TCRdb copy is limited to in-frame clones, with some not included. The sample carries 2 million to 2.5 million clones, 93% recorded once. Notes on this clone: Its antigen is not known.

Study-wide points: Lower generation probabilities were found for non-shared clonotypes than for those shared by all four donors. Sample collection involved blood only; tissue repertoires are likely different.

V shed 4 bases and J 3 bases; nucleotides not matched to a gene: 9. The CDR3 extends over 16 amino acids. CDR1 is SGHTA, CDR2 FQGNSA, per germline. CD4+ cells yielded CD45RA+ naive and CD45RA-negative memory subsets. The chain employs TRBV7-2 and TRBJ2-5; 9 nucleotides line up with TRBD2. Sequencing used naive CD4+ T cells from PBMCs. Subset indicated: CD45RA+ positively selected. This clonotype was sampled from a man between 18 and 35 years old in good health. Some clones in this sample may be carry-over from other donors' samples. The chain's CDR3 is CASSSPNLAGEETQYF. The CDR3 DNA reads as TGTGCCAGCAGCTCACCAAACTTAGCGGGGGAAGAGACCCAGTACTTC. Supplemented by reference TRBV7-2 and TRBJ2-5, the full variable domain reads GAGVSQSPSNKVTEKGKDVELRCDPISGHTALYWYRQSLGQGLEFLIYFQGNSAPDKSGLPSDRFSAERTGGSVSTLTIQRTQQEDSAVYLCASSSPNLAGEETQYFGPGTRLLVL.